One and the same sample provided the 27 T cell receptor beta chains below, sequenced in a study of T cell repertoires in cytomegalovirus infection. These receptors' targets are unknown. TCRdb reanalysed the reads using MiXCR and keeps one entry per CDR3 protein. The sample gives roughly 120,000 distinct CDR3 sequences, about 30% of which show up once; about three quarters is in the top ten. Sequencing used CD8+ T cells from cultured PBMCs, obtained from culture after CMV antigen stimulation. The source of these receptors is a human donor in good health (CMV status not recorded). Some clones in this sample may be carry-over from other donors' samples.

The table lists this clonotype with a few counts. The V gene is TRBV19, the J gene TRBJ2-7; TRBD2 aligns across 7 bases. CDR1 LNHDA and CDR2 SQIVND come from the germline V gene (reference sequence). CDR3 length equals 15 residues. Trimming took 5 bases from V and 5 from J; bases not matched to a gene: 12. This chain's CDR3 is CASSPAGLGMNEQYF. The CDR3 DNA is TGTGCCAGTAGTCCCGCAGGACTAGGGATGAACGAGCAGTACTTC.

V gene TRBV5-1 combines with J gene TRBJ1-2, with a weak D call TRBD1 (5 bases). CDR3 length: 13 amino acids. Trimming took off 4 bases at V and 4 bases at J, with 11 bases between the two ends. CDR1 is SGHRS, CDR2 YFSETQ, per germline. The CDR3 DNA reads TGCGCCAGCAGCGCGGAGGGGATCTATGGCTACACCTTC. As protein: CASSAEGIYGYTF.

The sample holds many counts of this clonotype. The chain joins TRBV7-3 to TRBJ1-6, with TRBD1 identical over 7 bases. Trimming at V came to 3 bases and at J to 3 bases, leaving 2 bases not matched to a gene. The CDR3 contains 15 residues. Germline V gene data show CDR1 as SGHTA and CDR2 as FQGTGA. CDR3 nucleotides: TGTGCCAGCAGCTTCAGGGACAGCTATAATTCACCCCTCCACTTT. Translation gives CASSFRDSYNSPLHF.

In this sample, this clonotype turned up a few times. This chain links TRBV5-6 with TRBJ1-6; weak D call: TRBD1 (5 bases). CDR1 is SGHDT, CDR2 YYEEEE, per germline. Trimming removed 4 bases at V and 0 bases at J, with 14 bases between. This CDR3 is 17 amino acids long. The CDR3 region has the DNA TGTGCCAGCAGCCCCCCCGGGGGAAGCTCCTATAATTCACCCCTCCACTTT. This encodes CASSPPGGSSYNSPLHF.

This clonotype was observed many times. CDR3 DNA sequence: TGTGCCAGCAGTTACTCTAGGGCAGGGCCGAGCTATGGCTACACCTTC. Translating gives CASSYSRAGPSYGYTF. This chain connects TRBV6-5 to TRBJ1-2; D is perhaps TRBD1 (5 bases). The germline gives CDR1 MNHEY, CDR2 SVGAGI. This CDR3 is 16 amino acids long. Trimming stripped 0 bases from V and 4 bases from J, with 15 bases between.

The chain uses TRBV6-2 or TRBV6-3 and TRBJ1-1; D uncertain. The germline V and J ends were trimmed by 4 bases and 4 bases, with 13 bases remaining between them. The length of the CDR3 is 14 residues. Germline values: CDR1 MNHEY, CDR2 SVGEGT. The CDR3 bases are TGTGCCAGCAGTTTTCGTCATTCAACCACTGAAGCTTTCTTT. Its translation: CASSFRHSTTEAFF.

The chain recombines TRBV5-1 with TRBJ2-2; D not resolved. There are 13 residues in the CDR3. The germline V gene encodes CDR1 SGHRS and CDR2 YFSETQ. V lost 1 base and J lost 6, with 7 bases in between. CDR3 bases: TGCGCCAGCAGCTTGTCTGGGGCCGGGGAGCTGTTTTTT. Translated, it gives CASSLSGAGELFF.

V is TRBV19 and J is TRBJ2-1; weak D call: TRBD2 (6 bases). V dropped 7 bases and J dropped 7 bases, with 14 bases sitting between them. Germline V gives CDR1 LNHDA, CDR2 SQIVND (reference sequence). The CDR3 contains 13 residues. The CDR3 DNA follows: TGTGCCAGTAACACGGGCGGGGCGAATGAGCAGTTCTTC. Protein: CASNTGGANEQFF.

There are a few counts of this clonotype. The chain carries TRBV6-5 and TRBJ1-6; D unresolved. Trimming removed 0 bases at V and 10 bases at J, with 7 bases between. This CDR3 contains 13 residues. Germline-derived CDR1 and CDR2 are MNHEY and SVGAGI. DNA for the CDR3: TGTGCCAGCAGTTACTCGACTCTCTCACCCCTCCACTTT. This gives the protein CASSYSTLSPLHF.

This clonotype was seen a handful of times. The V gene is TRBV6-1, the J gene TRBJ1-1; D uncertain. V dropped 5 bases and J dropped 0 bases, with 13 bases sitting between them. The CDR3 runs to 15 residues. The germline V gene encodes CDR1 MNHNS and CDR2 SASEGT. CDR3 bases: TGTGCCAGCAGTTCAGAAGCCATCATGAACACTGAAGCTTTCTTT. It specifies CASSSEAIMNTEAFF.

At least ten counts were recorded for this clonotype. This chain links TRBV7-2 with TRBJ2-3; TRBD2 matches at 10 bases. Germline assignment: CDR1 SGHTA and CDR2 FQGNSA. J lost 6 bases, V lost 5 bases, and 8 bases had no gene match. The CDR3 totals 15 residues. The DNA for the CDR3 is TGTGCCAGCAGCCTCAGCGGGGGGGCAGGGGATACGCAGTATTTT. The encoded protein is CASSLSGGAGDTQYF.

The genes are TRBV12-5 and TRBJ1-2; no definite D call. Trimming removed 7 bases at V and 4 bases at J, with 22 bases between. The CDR3 spans 16 residues. Looked up from germline, CDR1 is LGHNT and CDR2 is FRNRAP. CDR3 amino acids: CASATPPGGGLYGYTF. The CDR3 DNA sequence: TGTGCTAGTGCCACTCCTCCCGGTGGAGGGCTCTATGGCTACACCTTC.

This clonotype was picked up a small number of times. The chain couples TRBV10-3 to TRBJ2-7, with 9 bases aligning to TRBD2. Germline CDR1 reads ENHRY; CDR2 reads SYGVKD. J gave up 7 bases and V 6 bases, and 7 bases lay outside the gene matches. The CDR3 length is 13 residues. CDR3 residues: CAISERGAREQYF. DNA for the CDR3: TGTGCCATCAGCGAGCGGGGGGCTCGGGAGCAGTACTTC.

The table lists this clonotype with a few counts. J is TRBJ1-1 and V is TRBV27; maybe TRBD1 (6 bases). The germline V gene encodes CDR1 MNHEY and CDR2 SMNVEV (reference sequence). The CDR3 contains 14 residues. Trimming took 2 bases from V and 4 from J, leaving 11 bases between them. CDR3 sequence reads: CASSLRQGITEAFF. The CDR3 region has the DNA TGTGCCAGCAGTTTAAGGCAGGGGATCACTGAAGCTTTCTTT.

V gene TRBV24-1 combines with J gene TRBJ2-2; 7 nucleotides match TRBD1. CDR1 and CDR2 (germline): KGHDR, SFDVKD. The CDR3 is 15 amino acids. Trimming took 6 bases from V and 7 from J; bases not matched to a gene: 10. This CDR3 reads CATSFTGAAGGELFF. CDR3 sequence (DNA): TGTGCCACCAGTTTCACAGGGGCCGCGGGCGGGGAGCTGTTTTTT.

The chain recombines TRBV12-3 or TRBV12-4 with TRBJ2-5; 11 nucleotides align to TRBD1. CDR3 size: 14 residues. V lost 5 bases to trimming and J lost 5 bases; unmatched junction nucleotides: 4. CDR3 DNA sequence: TGTGCCAGCAGTCGGACAGGGGGCGGCGAGACCCAGTACTTC. It codes for CASSRTGGGETQYF.

This clonotype was counted a few times. The V and J genes are TRBV7-9 and TRBJ2-2; maybe TRBD2 (5 bases). Germline V gene sequence: CDR1 SEHNR, CDR2 FQNEAQ (reference sequence). The germline V and J ends were trimmed by 6 bases and 0 bases, with 11 bases remaining between them. The length of the CDR3 is 15 residues. CDR3 sequence: CASRGRIANTGELFF. The CDR3 DNA sequence: TGTGCCAGCAGGGGGAGAATAGCGAACACCGGGGAGCTGTTTTTT.

The sample holds many counts of this clonotype. The chain links TRBV28 to TRBJ1-5, with D possibly matching TRBD1 (5 bases). With 4 bases removed from V and 0 bases from J, the gap between germline ends came to 7 bases. The CDR3 is 14 amino acids. Germline V gives CDR1 MDHEN, CDR2 SYDVKM. The CDR3 DNA reads TGTGCCAGCAGTTGGGACGGTAGCAATCAGCCCCAGCATTTT. The encoded protein is CASSWDGSNQPQHF.

The chain is built from TRBV12-3 or TRBV12-4 and TRBJ2-1, with 8 bases fitting TRBD2. V lost 5 bases, J lost 7 bases, and 4 bases stayed unmatched. The CDR3 loop spans 13 amino acids. CDR3 coding DNA: TGTGCCAGCAGTCCTAGCGGGCCTAATGAGCAGTTCTTC. Encoded protein: CASSPSGPNEQFF.

In this sample, this clonotype turned up a few times. This chain uses TRBV5-5 with TRBJ1-2; D not resolved. V was trimmed by 0 bases and J by 0 bases, leaving 15 bases between them. CDR3 length equals 17 residues. Germline CDR1 reads SGHKS; CDR2 reads YYEKEE (reference sequence). CDR3 loop: CASSLEQKIATNYGYTF. In DNA form, the CDR3 reads TGTGCCAGCAGCTTGGAACAGAAAATAGCTACTAACTATGGCTACACCTTC.

This clonotype has a count of ten or more. Here the CDR3 DNA reads TGTGCCAGCACCCAGGAGTCGGCAGCGTATAATTCACCCCTCCACTTT. Its protein is CASTQESAAYNSPLHF. The chain uses TRBV2 and TRBJ1-6, with D unresolved. The CDR3 has 16 residues. Germline CDR1 and CDR2: SNHLY and FYNNEI. V was pared by 7 bases and J by 4 bases, with 17 bases between.

The J gene is TRBJ2-5, the V gene TRBV5-5; D call uncertain. The CDR3 runs to 15 residues. The germline CDR1 and CDR2 sequences are SGHKS and YYEKEE (reference sequence). The germline V and J ends were trimmed by 2 bases and 2 bases, with 13 bases remaining between them. CDR3 residues: CASSFGPQQQETQYF. The CDR3 DNA is TGTGCCAGCAGCTTCGGACCGCAACAGCAAGAGACCCAGTACTTC.

The chain has TRBV15 and TRBJ1-2, with D tentatively TRBD1 (5 bases). V was clipped by 0 bases and J by 7 bases, with 12 bases between them. The germline CDR1 and CDR2 sequences are LNHNV and YYDKDF (reference sequence). The CDR3 is made up of 14 amino acids. CDR3 protein: CATSRDMGGGGYTF. The CDR3 bases are TGTGCCACCAGCAGAGATATGGGGGGTGGTGGCTACACCTTC.

This clonotype occurred a few times. V usage is TRBV7-9 and J usage is TRBJ2-2; D gene ambiguous. Germline V gene lookup returns CDR1 SEHNR and CDR2 FQNEAQ (reference sequence). V lost 7 bases to trimming and J lost 7 bases, with 10 bases between them. CDR3 size: 12 residues. CDR3 in amino acids: CASIQVVGELFF. The CDR3 coding sequence is TGTGCCAGCATCCAGGTCGTCGGGGAGCTGTTTTTT.

This clonotype occurred a few times. The rearrangement joins TRBV20-1 to TRBJ1-1; 7 nucleotides line up with TRBD1. This CDR3 comprises 13 residues. Germline values: CDR1 DFQATT, CDR2 SNEGSKA (reference sequence). After removal of 1 base from V and 3 bases from J, the junction contained 2 bases not matched to a gene. DNA of the CDR3: TGCAGTGCTAGAGTTCAGGGGGACACTGAAGCTTTCTTT. Amino acids: CSARVQGDTEAFF.

The chain links TRBV19 to TRBJ2-7; D is unresolved. V was clipped by 3 bases and J by 0 bases, with 6 bases between them. The CDR3 covers 13 residues. Germline CDR1 and CDR2: LNHDA and SQIVND (reference sequence). The CDR3 region is CASSIGDSYEQYF. Here the CDR3 DNA reads TGTGCCAGTAGTATCGGTGACTCCTACGAGCAGTACTTC.

This clonotype was recorded many times. The chain is built from TRBV12-3 or TRBV12-4 and TRBJ2-3, with D unresolved. The CDR3 consists of 13 residues. V lost 3 bases to trimming and J lost 0 bases, with 4 bases between them. The CDR3 DNA reads TGTGCCAGCAGTTTTGGTAGCACAGATACGCAGTATTTT. Amino acid sequence: CASSFGSTDTQYF.